This TCR beta chain is drawn from a study of blood T cells in healthy people across ages. Study-wide results and caveats: Comparison with aged donors showed that long-lived donors had more naive CD4+ cells and higher diversity. The study lacked donor CMV status, which possibly confounded expanded clonotype changes.

It was around 9 milliliters of peripheral blood that were drawn from each donor. Isolation yielded PBMCs, at least 6.5 million per sample, in every case. Note on this clonotype: Its antigen is not identified.

The length of the CDR3 is 13 residues. Germline values: CDR1 SGHRS, CDR2 YFSETQ. Then a second PCR, running about 6 to 11 cycles, was carried out with a sample-barcoded 5' primer and a J-beta primer mix. Each CDR3 protein gets one entry after TCRdb re-called the 5' RACE reads with MiXCR. This sample has about 580,000 distinct CDR3 sequences, with less than 60% found just once. This clonotype originated in a man older than 75 in good health. The chain couples TRBV5-1 to TRBJ2-7; D perhaps matches TRBD2 (7 bases). The end of the DNA aligns better with TRBJ2-5, so the J call may be wrong. The material sequenced was blood. The DNA for the CDR3 is TGCGCCAGCAGCGGGGGGGCCCTTGAGACCCAGTACTTC. The encoded protein is CASSGGALETQYF.